The 25 T cell receptor beta chains presented below share a single source sample, sequenced in a study of stem cell transplantation in POMP-related autoinflammatory disease. Repertoires were generated with immunoSEQ multiplex PCR, while TCRdb's copy carries only in-frame clones and drops some. The table has about 7,800 clones, 88% seen once. The source material was CD8+ T cells from PBMCs, sampled after stem cell transplantation. The receptors shown here come from a human patient with POMP-related autoinflammation and immune dysregulation (PRAID). Some T cells may be graft donor cells.

This sequence joins TRBV4-1 and TRBJ1-6; 7 bases match TRBD1. With 2 bases clipped from V and 9 bases from J, the junction kept 4 bases outside the gene matches. The germline CDR1 and CDR2 sequences are MGHRA and YSYEKL. This CDR3 contains 14 residues. This CDR3 reads CASSQRDRSSPLHF. The DNA for the CDR3 is TGCGCCAGCAGCCAACGGGACAGAAGTTCACCCCTCCACTTT.

V and J are TRBV27 and TRBJ2-7; D unresolved. This CDR3 region has 14 residues. The V and J ends lost 5 bases and 1 base respectively, with 12 bases between them. Germline values: CDR1 MNHEY, CDR2 SMNVEV (reference sequence). The CDR3 loop reads CASSPDGPSYEQYF. The CDR3 DNA sequence: TGTGCCAGCAGTCCCGATGGCCCGTCCTACGAGCAGTACTTC.

Sample share makes this clone medium-sized. This chain joins TRBV27 and TRBJ2-1, with TRBD2 matching over 7 bases. The CDR3 runs to 17 residues. Trimming at V came to 2 bases and at J to 4 bases, leaving 11 bases not matched to a gene. Looked up from germline, CDR1 is MNHEY and CDR2 is SMNVEV (reference sequence). The chain's CDR3 is CASSLGSSGLLYNEQFF. The CDR3 coding sequence is TGTGCCAGCAGTTTAGGGTCTAGCGGTCTACTTTACAATGAGCAGTTCTTC.

The rearrangement uses TRBV5-4 and TRBJ2-7, with a possible D match to TRBD2 (5 bases). CDR1 is SGHNT, CDR2 YYREEE, per germline (reference sequence). V was pared by 0 bases and J by 6 bases, with 16 bases between. The CDR3 totals 15 residues. CDR3 in DNA: TGTGCCAGCAGCTTGGCCCGACACCGGGAAAGCGAGCAGTACGTC. Its translation: CASSLARHRESEQYV.

The rearrangement uses TRBV13 and TRBJ2-7, with D possibly matching TRBD1 (6 bases). The germline gives CDR1 PRHDT, CDR2 FYEKMQ (reference sequence). The CDR3 has 15 residues. Between the trimmed V and J ends, which lost 0 bases and 0 bases, there was a span of 9 bases. The CDR3 loop reads CASSLGRGSSYEQYF. The CDR3 coding sequence is TGTGCCAGCAGCTTAGGCAGGGGCAGCTCCTACGAGCAGTACTTC. Looking up the rest from reference TRBV13 and TRBJ2-7 gives the full variable domain: AAGVIQSPRHLIKEKRETATLKCYPIPRHDTVYWYQQGPGQDPQFLISFYEKMQSDKGSIPDRFSAQQFSDYHSELNMSSLELGDSALYFCASSLGRGSSYEQYFGPGTRLTVT.

V and J are TRBV15 and TRBJ2-1; D is perhaps TRBD2 (5 bases). CDR3 length: 13 residues. Deletions cut 3 bases from V and 4 bases from J, with 7 bases between. From germline, CDR1 is LNHNV and CDR2 YYDKDF (reference sequence). CDR3 nucleotide sequence: TGTGCCACCAGCAGGTCGGGGTACAATGAGCAGTTCTTC. As protein: CATSRSGYNEQFF.

The chain couples TRBV29-1 to TRBJ2-3; 9 nucleotides align to TRBD2. Losses at the gene ends were 3 bases for V and 2 bases for J; bases not matched to a gene: 9. The CDR3 loop spans 16 amino acids. Germline V CDR1 and CDR2: SQVTM, ANQGSEA. CDR3 sequence reads: CSVEGGLAGITDTQYF. In DNA form, the CDR3 reads TGCAGCGTTGAGGGGGGTCTAGCGGGAATCACAGATACGCAGTATTTT.

This clone was picked up a small number of times. The chain joins TRBV11-2 to TRBJ2-7; D ambiguous. Trimming removed 1 base at V and 5 bases at J, with 3 bases between. CDR3 length: 11 residues. CDR1 SGHAT and CDR2 FQNNGV come from the germline V gene. CDR3 loop: CASSLVHEQYF. In DNA, the CDR3 is TGTGCCAGCAGCTTAGTCCACGAGCAGTACTTC. The full variable domain, its missing parts supplied by reference TRBV11-2 and TRBJ2-7, is EAGVAQSPRYKIIEKRQSVAFWCNPISGHATLYWYQQILGQGPKLLIQFQNNGVVDDSQLPKDRFSAERLKGVDSTLKIQPAKLEDSAVYLCASSLVHEQYFGPGTRLTVT.

The chain uses TRBV13 and TRBJ2-1, with TRBD2 identical over 14 bases. CDR1 PRHDT and CDR2 FYEKMQ come from the germline V gene (reference sequence). V shed 5 bases, J shed 9 bases, and the junction held 6 bases outside the gene matches. The CDR3 length is 15 residues. Here the CDR3 DNA reads TGTGCCAGCAGCGTGGGACTAGCGGGAGTTAGTGAGCAGTTCTTC. Its protein is CASSVGLAGVSEQFF.

The chain is built from TRBV5-6 and TRBJ2-1; tentatively, D is TRBD2 (6 bases). V was cut by 1 base and J by 7 bases, with 12 bases left in between. Germline CDR1 is SGHDT and CDR2 is YYEEEE. The CDR3 has 14 residues. Here the CDR3 reads CASSLIGSGNEQFF. The CDR3 bases are TGTGCCAGCAGCTTGATCGGCAGCGGGAATGAGCAGTTCTTC.

The chain is built from TRBV6-5 and TRBJ2-2; D unclear. Germline CDR1 is MNHEY and CDR2 is SVGAGI. This CDR3 has 13 amino acids. The germline V and J ends were trimmed by 3 bases and 5 bases, with 7 bases remaining between them. CDR3 region: CASSYASTGELFF. In DNA, the CDR3 is TGTGCCAGCAGTTATGCCTCGACCGGGGAGCTGTTTTTT.

The chain uses TRBV11-2 and TRBJ2-1; D possibly corresponds to TRBD2 (5 bases). The V and J ends lost 3 bases and 0 bases respectively, with 9 bases between them. The CDR3 is 15 amino acids. Germline V lookup: CDR1 SGHAT, CDR2 FQNNGV. Here the CDR3 DNA reads TGTGCCAGCAGCTTGGCAGCGGTCTCCTACAATGAGCAGTTCTTC. As protein: CASSLAAVSYNEQFF.

This clone came up once. The rearrangement uses TRBV28 and TRBJ2-1; 9 bases align to TRBD2. Trimming took 7 bases from V and 5 from J; bases not matched to a gene: 9. The CDR3 spans 15 residues. Germline CDR1 and CDR2: MDHEN and SYDVKM. This CDR3 is CASTMSAGGHNEQFF. Here the CDR3 DNA reads TGTGCCAGCACCATGTCAGCGGGGGGCCACAATGAGCAGTTCTTC.

This clone was seen just once. V is TRBV19 and J is TRBJ1-1; D unclear. The germline CDR1 and CDR2 sequences are LNHDA and SQIVND (reference sequence). V gave up 4 bases and J gave up 6 bases, with 6 bases separating them. This CDR3 comprises 11 residues. CDR3 DNA: TGTGCCAGTAGTACCGGGGCTGAAGCTTTCTTT. Protein: CASSTGAEAFF.

The V and J genes are TRBV24-1 and TRBJ2-2; D is perhaps TRBD1 or TRBD2 (5 bases each). The CDR3 runs to 12 residues. The V gene's germline CDR1 is KGHDR and CDR2 SFDVKD. V gave up 5 bases and J gave up 9 bases, with 9 bases separating them. DNA for the CDR3: TGTGCCACCAGTGGAGGGGACCGGGAGCTGTTTTTT. It specifies CATSGGDRELFF.

CDR3 sequence: CSVAWNNEQFF. CDR3 nucleotide sequence: TGCAGCGTTGCCTGGAACAATGAGCAGTTCTTC. The chain employs TRBV29-1 and TRBJ2-1; D not resolved. The CDR3 is made up of 11 amino acids. The germline gives CDR1 SQVTM, CDR2 ANQGSEA. Deletions cut 4 bases from V and 5 bases from J, with 6 bases between.

The chain has TRBV27 and TRBJ2-3, with TRBD1 matching over 10 bases. Looked up from germline, CDR1 is MNHEY and CDR2 is SMNVEV (reference sequence). V was pared by 10 bases and J by 0 bases, with 19 bases of the junction left unmatched. This CDR3 is 19 amino acids long. Here the CDR3 reads CATRGFRDRGPASTDTQYF. CDR3 DNA sequence: TGTGCCACCAGAGGATTCCGGGACAGGGGTCCCGCTAGCACAGATACGCAGTATTTT.

The chain combines TRBV13 with TRBJ2-7; D gene uncertain. The CDR3 runs to 14 residues. The V gene lost 8 bases and the J gene lost 2 bases, with 16 bases spanning the gap. CDR1 and CDR2 from the germline V gene are PRHDT and FYEKMQ (reference sequence). DNA for the CDR3: TGTGCCAGCTCTAACAGATTTAAGCCCTACGAGCAGTACTTC. This sequence encodes CASSNRFKPYEQYF.

The J gene is TRBJ1-1, the V gene TRBV2; no firm D call. The germline CDR1 and CDR2 sequences are SNHLY and FYNNEI. This CDR3 contains 13 residues. V lost 7 bases to trimming and J lost 0 bases, with 9 bases between them. Here the CDR3 reads CASIDGMNTEAFF. The CDR3 nucleotides read TGTGCCAGCATCGACGGAATGAACACTGAAGCTTTCTTT.

The chain joins TRBV2 to TRBJ1-1; D might be TRBD1 (5 bases). V was pared by 7 bases and J by 3 bases, with 15 bases between. Germline V gives CDR1 SNHLY, CDR2 FYNNEI. The CDR3 has 14 amino acids. CDR3 amino acids: CASKKMGGDTEAFF. The CDR3 DNA is TGTGCCAGCAAGAAAATGGGGGGGGACACTGAAGCTTTCTTT.

The chain links TRBV6-5 to TRBJ1-4, with D possibly being TRBD1 (5 bases). The V gene's germline CDR1 is MNHEY and CDR2 SVGAGI. Trimming took off 6 bases at V and 13 bases at J, with 15 bases between the two ends. The CDR3 length is 12 residues. Here the CDR3 reads CASRAPGGGLFF. CDR3 nucleotide sequence: TGTGCCAGCAGGGCGCCGGGGGGTGGACTGTTTTTT.

The chain recombines TRBV7-9 with TRBJ1-4, with a weak D call TRBD1 (5 bases). This CDR3 is 15 amino acids long. V lost 1 base, J lost 5 bases, and 11 bases lay in between. Germline V lookup: CDR1 SEHNR, CDR2 FQNEAQ (reference sequence). CDR3 protein: CASSLGDGKNEKLFF. The CDR3 DNA reads TGTGCCAGCAGCTTAGGGGACGGGAAAAATGAAAAACTGTTTTTT.

The chain has TRBV6-1 and TRBJ2-2; D is ambiguous. Germline V gene sequence: CDR1 MNHNS, CDR2 SASEGT. The CDR3 length is 17 residues. Trimming took off 2 bases at V and 5 bases at J, with 18 bases between the two ends. CDR3: CASSERGPWEKTGELFF. DNA for the CDR3: TGTGCCAGCAGTGAAAGAGGACCCTGGGAAAAGACCGGGGAGCTGTTTTTT.

This sequence joins TRBV5-5 and TRBJ1-1; TRBD1 might be the D (6 bases). Germline V gives CDR1 SGHKS, CDR2 YYEKEE (reference sequence). With 4 bases removed from V and 0 bases from J, the gap between germline ends came to 13 bases. The CDR3 has 15 residues. The CDR3 is CASSARTEMNTEAFF. CDR3 bases: TGTGCCAGCAGCGCCCGGACAGAAATGAACACTGAAGCTTTCTTT.

This rearrangement joins TRBV28 to TRBJ2-1; 12 bases line up with TRBD2. Germline loops: CDR1 MDHEN, CDR2 SYDVKM. Trimming at V came to 3 bases and at J to 9 bases, leaving 6 bases not matched to a gene. CDR3 length: 15 residues. The CDR3 region is CASSFLAGGRSEQFF. The CDR3 coding sequence is TGTGCCAGCAGTTTCCTAGCGGGGGGGCGCAGTGAGCAGTTCTTC.